These T cell receptor beta chains were read from a single sample in a study of OX40 agonist ivuxolimab in advanced cancers. Profiling relied on immunoSEQ multiplex PCR, and the TCRdb table lists in-frame clones only, not all of them. The data show 45,000 or so clones, 80% to 90% seen once. The sample here was CD4+ or CD8+ T cells sorted from blood, taken in a trial of the OX40 agonist ivuxolimab. All receptors derive from an adult with an advanced solid tumor such as melanoma, head and neck, liver or kidney cancer. The CDR3 runs from the conserved cysteine through the conserved F or W. A D gene is named only where the DNA matches it firmly.

>TRBJ2-7|-|TRBV27
CASSWGPSSYEQYF
>TRBJ1-5|-|TRBV5-6
CASTHWGGNQPQHF
>TRBJ2-7|-|TRBV14
CASSQGIPGHQPYEQYF
>TRBJ2-3|-|TRBV15
CATSRLGQGDTQYF
>TRBJ2-2|TRBD1|TRBV6-4
CASRQGNAGELFF
>TRBJ1-1|-|TRBV6-5
CASFRGSTEAFF
>TRBJ2-7|TRBD2|TRBV5-1
CASSGRDSSPYEQYF
>TRBJ2-7|TRBD1|TRBV9
CASSSGQGRYEQYF
>TRBJ1-1|TRBD1|TRBV6-1
CATLRTGSNTEAFF
>TRBJ2-5|-|TRBV7-9
CASSLTQTRVRETQYF
>TRBJ1-6|-|TRBV5-6
CASSLPAGGNSPLHF
>TRBJ2-5|-|TRBV7-9
CASSPPLQETQYF
>TRBJ2-5|-|TRBV7-6
CASSLELYRETQYF
>TRBJ2-7|-|TRBV27
CASSEMNRYYEQYF
>TRBJ1-1|TRBD1|TRBV7-9
CASSFGTANTEAFF
>TRBJ2-7|TRBD1|TRBV15
CATSSSTGGYEQYF
>TRBJ1-1|TRBD1|TRBV9
CASSEGGSGTEAFF
>TRBJ2-7|-|TRBV7-8
CASSLLSHTYVVEEQYF
>TRBJ2-7|-|TRBV5-1
CASSPDTRVTYEQYF
>TRBJ1-1|-|TRBV5-1
CASSLSLNTEAFF
>TRBJ2-1|TRBD1|TRBV7-6
CASSLDRSEQFF
>TRBJ1-1|TRBD1|TRBV27
CASRIGTGSTEAFF
>TRBJ2-3|-|TRBV19
CASSWVGNTDTQYF
>TRBJ2-7|TRBD1|TRBV7-2
CASGLPGGFVEQYF
>TRBJ1-4|-|TRBV7-9
CASSLGPRGWREKLFF
>TRBJ2-5|TRBD1|TRBV19
CASSVGTGGTQYF
>TRBJ2-1|-|TRBV4-2
CASSQGPFTYNEQFF
>TRBJ2-5|-|TRBV5-4
CASSLGLAQETQYF
>TRBJ1-2|-|TRBV5-1
CASSLNDDYGYTF
>TRBJ1-2|-|TRBV10-3
CAILGQGDEGYTF
>TRBJ1-5|TRBD1|TRBV7-6
CASSSGQHNQPQHF
>TRBJ2-1|TRBD2|TRBV18
CASSPRGELAGVFNEQFF
>TRBJ2-5|-|TRBV7-8
CASSLAGPQGTQYF
>TRBJ1-5|TRBD1|TRBV25-1
CASSETGDNQPQHF
>TRBJ1-4|-|TRBV9
CASSVGGIDEKLFF
>TRBJ2-3|-|TRBV4-2
CASSQETDTQYF
>TRBJ2-5|-|TRBV19
CASSHGSSRETQYF
>TRBJ1-1|-|TRBV27
CASKDVNTEAFF
>TRBJ2-1|TRBD2|TRBV19
CASSISSGEHNEQFF